The subject of this entry is one T cell receptor (beta chain). The data belong to a study of shared T cell receptors in the human thymus. Trimming stripped 8 bases from V and 4 bases from J, with 18 bases between. The CDR3 runs 15 residues. The germline V gene encodes CDR1 LNHDA and CDR2 SQIVND (reference sequence). Sequencing was performed with immunoSEQ multiplex PCR; in TCRdb, only in-frame clones are kept and a portion is missing. The sample includes about 380,000 clones, roughly 94% of them seen just once. Sequenced input: thymocytes. The source of this sequence is a human donor. The chain joins TRBV19 to TRBJ1-3; D unclear. The CDR3 DNA follows: TGTGCCAGTCGTGGGCTGGGGAGTTACGGAAACACCATATATTTT. Amino acids: CASRGLGSYGNTIYF.